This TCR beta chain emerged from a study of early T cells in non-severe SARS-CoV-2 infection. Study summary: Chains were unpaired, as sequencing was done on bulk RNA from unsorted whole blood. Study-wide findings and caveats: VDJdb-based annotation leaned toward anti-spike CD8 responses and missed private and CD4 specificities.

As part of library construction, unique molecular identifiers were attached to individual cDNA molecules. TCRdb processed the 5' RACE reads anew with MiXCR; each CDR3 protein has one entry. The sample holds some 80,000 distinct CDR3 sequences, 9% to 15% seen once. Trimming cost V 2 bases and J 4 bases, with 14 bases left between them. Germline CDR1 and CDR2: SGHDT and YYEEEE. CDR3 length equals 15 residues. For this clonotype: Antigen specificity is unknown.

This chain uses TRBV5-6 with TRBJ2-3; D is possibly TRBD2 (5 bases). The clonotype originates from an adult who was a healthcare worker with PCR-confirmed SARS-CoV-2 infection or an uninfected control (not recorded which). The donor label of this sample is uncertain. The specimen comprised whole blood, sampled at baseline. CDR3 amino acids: CASSLVRAKSDTQYF. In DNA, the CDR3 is TGTGCCAGCAGCTTAGTGCGGGCGAAATCAGATACGCAGTATTTT.